This T cell receptor beta chain was captured in a study of blood T cell repertoires in COVID-19. Method: immunoSEQ multiplex PCR; TCRdb's copy keeps in-frame clones and lacks some. This sample carries 130,000 to 150,000 clones, roughly 85% of them seen once, and the ten largest clones take approximately 3.6%. Trimming took 7 bases from V and 2 from J, leaving 12 bases between them. The CDR3 is 13 residues long. Germline V gene data show CDR1 as SGHRS and CDR2 as YFSETQ. The source is a man aged 55 to 70 with acute or convalescent COVID-19. The V call is TRBV5-1, the J call TRBJ1-2; D remains ambiguous. Specimen: peripheral blood. CDR3 DNA: TGCGCCAGCTCCAAAACAGAGAACTATGGCTACACCTTC. Translating gives CASSKTENYGYTF.